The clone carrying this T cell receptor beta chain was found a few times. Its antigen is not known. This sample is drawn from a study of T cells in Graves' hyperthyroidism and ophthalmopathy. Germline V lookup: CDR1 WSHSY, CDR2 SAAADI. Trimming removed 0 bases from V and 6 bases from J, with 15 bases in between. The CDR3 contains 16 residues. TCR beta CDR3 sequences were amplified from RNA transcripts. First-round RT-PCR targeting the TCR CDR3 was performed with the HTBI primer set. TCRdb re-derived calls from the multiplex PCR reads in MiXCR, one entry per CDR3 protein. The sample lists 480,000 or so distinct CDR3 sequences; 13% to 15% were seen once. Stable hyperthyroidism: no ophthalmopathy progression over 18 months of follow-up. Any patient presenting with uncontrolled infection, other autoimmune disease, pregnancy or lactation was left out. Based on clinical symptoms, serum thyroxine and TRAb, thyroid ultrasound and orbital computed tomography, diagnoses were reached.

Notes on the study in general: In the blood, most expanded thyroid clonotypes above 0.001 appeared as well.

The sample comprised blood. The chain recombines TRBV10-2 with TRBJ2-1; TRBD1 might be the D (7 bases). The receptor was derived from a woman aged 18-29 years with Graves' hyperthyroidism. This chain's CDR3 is CASSESRGRGGNEQFF. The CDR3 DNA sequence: TGCGCCAGCAGTGAGTCGAGGGGGCGGGGCGGCAATGAGCAGTTCTTC.